The 8 T cell receptor beta chains below were found in one sample sequenced in a study of cytomegalovirus exposure and HLA in healthy donors. 13 Jbeta primers and 60 Vbeta primers were used for the PCR. Using immunoSEQ multiplex PCR, the repertoire was profiled, and TCRdb retains in-frame clones only, with some absent. Here the sample spans under 140,000 clones, around four fifths being singletons. Sequencing was done on a sample of PBMCs. All receptors derive from a woman aged 55-70 years in good health and CMV-seropositive.

The chain employs TRBV2 and TRBJ2-1; TRBD2 agrees at 9 bases. With V trimmed by 6 bases and J by 1 base, 19 bases remained unmatched. The CDR3 contains 20 residues. Germline V lookup: CDR1 SNHLY, CDR2 FYNNEI. The CDR3 DNA is TGTGCCAGCAGCCGGGACGGGGGCGGTTGGAGCGGGGGGTCCTACAATGAGCAGTTCTTC. As protein: CASSRDGGGWSGGSYNEQFF.

The chain has TRBV5-1 and TRBJ1-2, with TRBD1 matching 7 bases. This CDR3 has 15 amino acids. Germline CDR1 reads SGHRS; CDR2 reads YFSETQ. V shed 2 bases and J 4 bases; nucleotides not matched to a gene: 8. The CDR3 nucleotides are TGCGCCAGCAGCTTCCAGGGGGAGGCGAGCTATGGCTACACCTTC. This encodes CASSFQGEASYGYTF.

This chain joins TRBV5-1 and TRBJ2-7, with 10 positions matching TRBD1. Germline V gene lookup returns CDR1 SGHRS and CDR2 YFSETQ. The ends lost 4 bases at V and 3 bases at J; junction bases unmatched: 7. The CDR3 has 15 residues. The chain's CDR3 is CASSRQGATFYEQYF. The CDR3 nucleotides read TGCGCCAGCAGCAGACAGGGGGCCACATTCTACGAGCAGTACTTC.

Written as DNA, the CDR3 is TGTGCCAGCAGCCCTGGGGGCACCTACGAGCAGTACTTC. Translating it yields CASSPGGTYEQYF. The chain has TRBV7-9 and TRBJ2-7; D is perhaps TRBD1 (6 bases). This CDR3 region has 13 residues. Per the germline V gene, CDR1 is SEHNR and CDR2 is FQNEAQ (reference sequence). V dropped 5 bases and J dropped 2 bases, with 10 bases sitting between them.

The chain uses TRBV14 and TRBJ2-3; D is possibly TRBD1 (7 bases). The CDR3 is made up of 14 amino acids. Trimming left V 6 bases short and J 6 bases short, with 16 bases between. In germline, CDR1 is SGHDN, CDR2 FVKESK. In nucleotides, the CDR3 is TGTGCCAGCAGTCGAGGCGGGACAGCTGATACGCAGTATTTT. This translates into CASSRGGTADTQYF. Complete variable domain (other parts from reference TRBV14 and TRBJ2-3): EAGVTQFPSHSVIEKGQTVTLRCDPISGHDNLYWYRRVMGKEIKFLLHFVKESKQDESGMPNNRFLAERTGGTYSTLKVQPAELEDSGVYFCASSRGGTADTQYFGPGTRLTVL.

The rearrangement joins TRBV7-3 to TRBJ2-1; D possibly corresponds to TRBD2 (6 bases). V was shortened by 4 bases and J by 4 bases, with 20 bases between the two germline ends. CDR3 length equals 17 residues. Germline lookup yields CDR1 SGHTA and CDR2 FQGTGA. The CDR3 sequence is CASSSGQGTLSYNEQFF. CDR3 in DNA: TGTGCCAGCAGCTCAGGGCAAGGGACTTTGTCATACAATGAGCAGTTCTTC. Complete variable domain (other parts from reference TRBV7-3 and TRBJ2-1): GAGVSQTPSNKVTEKGKYVELRCDPISGHTALYWYRQSLGQGPEFLIYFQGTGAADDSGLPNDRFFAVRPEGSVSTLKIQRTERGDSAVYLCASSSGQGTLSYNEQFFGPGTRLTVL.

A word on this clone: A read error may produce the germline difference seen at one junction end. CDR3 DNA: TGTTCCAGTCTCCGGGACAGGGGGCGATCGGACACCGGGGAGCTGTTTTTT. Translation: CSSLRDRGRSDTGELFF. The chain is built from TRBV7-9 and TRBJ2-2; 12 nucleotides align to TRBD1. The CDR3 is 17 residues long. Germline CDR1 reads SEHNR; CDR2 reads FQNEAQ (reference sequence). The whole variable domain, filled in from reference TRBV7-9 and TRBJ2-2, reads DTGVSQNPRHKITKRGQNVTFRCDPISEHNRLYWYRQTLGQGPEFLTYFQNEAQLEKSRLLSDRFSAERPKGSFSTLEIQRTEQGDSAMYLCSSLRDRGRSDTGELFFGEGSRLTVL.

The rearrangement links TRBV4-2 to TRBJ1-2; 10 bases map to TRBD1. V trimming: 7 bases; J trimming: 8 bases; junction bases outside the gene matches: 7. Germline CDR1 LGHNA, CDR2 YNFKEQ. This CDR3 is built from 13 residues. In DNA, the CDR3 is TGTGCCAGCAACGGACAGGGGGAACGGGGCTACACCTTC. Translation: CASNGQGERGYTF.